The rows below give T cell receptor beta chains drawn from one sample of a study of shared clonotypes between healthy human individuals. The data were produced by immunoSEQ multiplex PCR, yet TCRdb's version contains in-frame clones alone and is incomplete. The sample shows over a million clones, around 95% of them seen only once. Specimen: naive CD4+ T cells sorted from blood. These receptor sequences come from a man aged 25-45 years in good health. CDR3s include the opening cysteine and the closing phenylalanine or tryptophan. D genes are given only for firm matches. Clone size is stated in some rows and not others, as once, few, many or a class when expanded.

J: TRBJ1-4; length: 15; V: TRBV6-5; size: .; D: .; DNA: TGTGCCAGCAGTCGCGCCCAGGGTAGTTGGGAAAAACTGTTTTTT; CDR3: CASSRAQGSWEKLFF
J: TRBJ1-3; length: 16; V: TRBV28; size: .; D: .; DNA: TGTGCCAGCCGTGATAGCAGGGGCGGCTCTGGAAACACCATATATTTT; CDR3: CASRDSRGGSGNTIYF
J: TRBJ1-1; length: 13; V: TRBV28; size: few; D: .; DNA: TGTGCCAGCAGTCCGCCGAGGAACACTGAAGCTTTCTTT; CDR3: CASSPPRNTEAFF
J: TRBJ1-5; length: 13; V: TRBV6-1; size: once; D: .; DNA: TGTGCCAGCATGGGAGTACTCAATCAGCCCCAGCATTTT; CDR3: CASMGVLNQPQHF
J: TRBJ2-1; length: 19; V: TRBV9; size: .; D: TRBD2; DNA: TGTGCCAGCAGCGTAGTTCCGGGTACTAGCGGGAGGGCCTCTGGGGAGCAGTTCTTC; CDR3: CASSVVPGTSGRASGEQFF
J: TRBJ2-2; length: 12; V: TRBV7-2; size: .; D: .; DNA: TGTGCCAGCAGCTTGACTACGAAGGTCTTGTTTTTT; CDR3: CASSLTTKVLFF
J: TRBJ2-4; length: 16; V: TRBV5-5; size: .; D: TRBD2; DNA: TGTGCCAGCAGCTCCATAGCGGGAGAGGGCAAAAACATTCAGTACTTC; CDR3: CASSSIAGEGKNIQYF
J: TRBJ1-2; length: 15; V: TRBV10-2; size: .; D: .; DNA: TGCGCCAGCAGATCCGGAAGGGCAACGAACTATGGCTACACCTTC; CDR3: CASRSGRATNYGYTF
J: TRBJ1-1; length: 16; V: TRBV18; size: .; D: .; DNA: TGTGCCAGCTCACCTACCACATCTGGGTTGGGCACTGAAGCTTTCTTT; CDR3: CASSPTTSGLGTEAFF
J: TRBJ2-5; length: 14; V: TRBV5-6; size: .; D: TRBD1; DNA: TGTGCCAGCAGCGGACAGGACGGTTTTGGGACCCAGTACTTC; CDR3: CASSGQDGFGTQYF
J: TRBJ1-4; length: 18; V: TRBV9; size: .; D: TRBD1; DNA: TGTGCCAGCAGCCCGGGACAGGGGACGCGTCTGGCTAATGAAAAACTGTTTTTT; CDR3: CASSPGQGTRLANEKLFF
J: TRBJ1-1; length: 14; V: TRBV28; size: .; D: TRBD1; DNA: TGTGCCAGCAGTATAAACAGGGGTGCCACTGAAGCTTTCTTT; CDR3: CASSINRGATEAFF